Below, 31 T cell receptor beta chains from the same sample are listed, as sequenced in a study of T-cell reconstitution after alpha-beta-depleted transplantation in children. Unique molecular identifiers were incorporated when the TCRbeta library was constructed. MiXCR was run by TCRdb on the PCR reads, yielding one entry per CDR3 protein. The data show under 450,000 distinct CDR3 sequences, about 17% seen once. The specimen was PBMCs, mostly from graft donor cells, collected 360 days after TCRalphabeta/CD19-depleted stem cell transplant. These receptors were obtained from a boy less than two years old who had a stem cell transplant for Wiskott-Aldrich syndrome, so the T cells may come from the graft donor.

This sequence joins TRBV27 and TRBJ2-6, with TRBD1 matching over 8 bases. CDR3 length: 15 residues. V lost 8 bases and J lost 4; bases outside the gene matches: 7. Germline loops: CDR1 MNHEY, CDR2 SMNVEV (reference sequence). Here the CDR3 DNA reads TGTGCCAGCCGCCGACAGGGGAAGGGGGCCAACGTCCTGACTTTC. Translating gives CASRRQGKGANVLTF.

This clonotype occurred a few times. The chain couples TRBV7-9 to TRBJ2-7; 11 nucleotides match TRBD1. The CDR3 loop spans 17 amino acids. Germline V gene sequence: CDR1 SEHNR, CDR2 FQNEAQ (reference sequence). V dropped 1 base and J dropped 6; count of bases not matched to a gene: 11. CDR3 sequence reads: CASSLGRRWGQGGEQYF. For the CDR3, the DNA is TGTGCCAGCAGCTTAGGCCGACGTTGGGGACAGGGGGGCGAGCAGTACTTC.

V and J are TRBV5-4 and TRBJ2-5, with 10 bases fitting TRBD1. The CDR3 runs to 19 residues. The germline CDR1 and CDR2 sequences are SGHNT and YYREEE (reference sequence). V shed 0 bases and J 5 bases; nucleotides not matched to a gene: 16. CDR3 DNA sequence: TGTGCCAGCAGCTTGGCCCTTTTCTCGGGACAGGGGATTCGGGAGACCCAGTACTTC. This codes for CASSLALFSGQGIRETQYF.

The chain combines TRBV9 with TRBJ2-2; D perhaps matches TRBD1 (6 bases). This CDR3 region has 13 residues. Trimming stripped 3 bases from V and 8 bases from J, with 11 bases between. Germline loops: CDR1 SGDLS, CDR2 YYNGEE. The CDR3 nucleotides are TGTGCCAGCAGCGCCCTACAGGGTGGGGAGCTGTTTTTT. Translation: CASSALQGGELFF. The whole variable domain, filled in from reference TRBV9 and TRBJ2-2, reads DSGVTQTPKHLITATGQRVTLRCSPRSGDLSVYWYQQSLDQGLQFLIQYYNGEERAKGNILERFSAQQFPDLHSELNLSSLELGDSALYFCASSALQGGELFFGEGSRLTVL.

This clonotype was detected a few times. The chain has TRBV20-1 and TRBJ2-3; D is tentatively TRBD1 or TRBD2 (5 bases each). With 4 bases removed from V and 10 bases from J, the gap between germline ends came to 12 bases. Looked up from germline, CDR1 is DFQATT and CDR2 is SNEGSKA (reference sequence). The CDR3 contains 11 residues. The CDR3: CSATGRVAQYF. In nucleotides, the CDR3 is TGCAGTGCTACGGGGCGGGTTGCGCAGTATTTT.

CDR3 coding DNA: TGCAGCGTTGTCCCACGACAGGTCTCCTACAATGAGCAGTTCTTC. Translated: CSVVPRQVSYNEQFF. The V and J genes are TRBV29-1 and TRBJ2-1; a weak D match, TRBD1 (6 bases). V was trimmed by 4 bases and J by 0 bases, leaving 13 bases between them. The germline gives CDR1 SQVTM, CDR2 ANQGSEA. CDR3 size: 15 residues.

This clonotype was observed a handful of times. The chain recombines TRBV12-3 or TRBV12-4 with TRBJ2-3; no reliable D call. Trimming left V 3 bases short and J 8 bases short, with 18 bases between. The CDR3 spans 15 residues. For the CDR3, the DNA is TGTGCCAGCAGTTTTGTTCAGCCATCCCTTTCTACGCAGTATTTT. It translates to CASSFVQPSLSTQYF.

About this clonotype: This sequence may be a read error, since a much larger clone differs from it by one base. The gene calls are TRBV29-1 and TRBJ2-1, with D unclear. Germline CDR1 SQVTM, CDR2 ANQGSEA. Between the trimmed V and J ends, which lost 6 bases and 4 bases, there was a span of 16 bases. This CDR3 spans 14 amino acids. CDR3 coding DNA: TGCAGCGTCGACTCGAGGCTGGGGTACAATGAGCAGTTCTTC. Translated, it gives CSVDSRLGYNEQFF.

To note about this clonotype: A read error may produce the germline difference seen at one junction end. In DNA form, the CDR3 reads TGTGCCACCAGCAGAGATAGAGGCAGTCAGCCCCAGAATTTT. Its translation: CATSRDRGSQPQNF. The V gene is TRBV15, the J gene TRBJ1-5; D is undetermined. The CDR3 sequence is 14 residues long. CDR1 and CDR2 from the germline V gene are LNHNV and YYDKDF (reference sequence).

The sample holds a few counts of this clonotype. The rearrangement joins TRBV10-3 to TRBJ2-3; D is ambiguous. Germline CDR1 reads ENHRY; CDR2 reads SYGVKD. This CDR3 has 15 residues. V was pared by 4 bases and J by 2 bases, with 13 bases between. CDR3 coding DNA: TGTGCCATCAGTGTGGACCGAAAATTCACAGATACGCAGTATTTT. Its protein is CAISVDRKFTDTQYF.

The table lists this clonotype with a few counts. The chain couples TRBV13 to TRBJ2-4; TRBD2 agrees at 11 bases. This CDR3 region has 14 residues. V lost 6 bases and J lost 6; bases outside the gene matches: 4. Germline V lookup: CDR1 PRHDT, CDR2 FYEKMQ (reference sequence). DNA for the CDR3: TGTGCCAGCAGTTCCGGGACTAGCGGAAACATTCAGTACTTC. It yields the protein CASSSGTSGNIQYF.

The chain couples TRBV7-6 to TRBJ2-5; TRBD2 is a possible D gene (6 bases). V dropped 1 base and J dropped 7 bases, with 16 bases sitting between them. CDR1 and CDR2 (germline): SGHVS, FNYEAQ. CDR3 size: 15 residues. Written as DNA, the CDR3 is TGTGCCAGCAGCTTAGAGTCCGGGGGTCTTTCGACCCAGTACTTC. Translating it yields CASSLESGGLSTQYF.

The chain's CDR3 is CASSPNRGSASGRGYSYNEQFF. The CDR3 nucleotides read TGTGCCAGCAGCCCAAACAGGGGGTCAGCTAGCGGGAGGGGGTACTCCTACAATGAGCAGTTCTTC. The V and J genes are TRBV4-2 and TRBJ2-1, with 12 bases lining up with TRBD2. V trimming: 4 bases; J trimming: 0 bases; junction bases outside the gene matches: 19. This CDR3 contains 22 residues. Germline V gives CDR1 LGHNA, CDR2 YNFKEQ.

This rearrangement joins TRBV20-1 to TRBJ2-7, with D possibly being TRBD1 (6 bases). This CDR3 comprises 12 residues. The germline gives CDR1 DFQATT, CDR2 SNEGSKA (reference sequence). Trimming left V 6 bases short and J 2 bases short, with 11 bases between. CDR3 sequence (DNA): TGCAGTGCAGAAGACAGGCCCTACGAGCAGTACTTC. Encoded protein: CSAEDRPYEQYF.

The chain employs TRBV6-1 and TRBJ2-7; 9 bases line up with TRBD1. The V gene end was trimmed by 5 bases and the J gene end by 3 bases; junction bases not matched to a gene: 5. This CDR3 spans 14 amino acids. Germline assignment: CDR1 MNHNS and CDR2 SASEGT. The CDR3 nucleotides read TGTGCCAGCAGTCGGACAGGGGCTCACTACGAGCAGTACTTC. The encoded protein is CASSRTGAHYEQYF.

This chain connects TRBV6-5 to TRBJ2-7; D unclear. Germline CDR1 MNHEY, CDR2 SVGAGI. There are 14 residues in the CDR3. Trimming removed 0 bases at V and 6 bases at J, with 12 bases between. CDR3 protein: CASSYSPFRAEQYF. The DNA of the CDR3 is TGTGCCAGCAGTTACTCCCCTTTTCGGGCCGAGCAGTACTTC.

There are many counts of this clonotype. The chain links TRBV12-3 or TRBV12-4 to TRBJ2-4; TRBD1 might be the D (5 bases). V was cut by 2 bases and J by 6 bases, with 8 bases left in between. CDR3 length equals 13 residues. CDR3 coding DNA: TGTGCCAGCAGTTTAAGGGGCCGAAACATTCAGTACTTC. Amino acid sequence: CASSLRGRNIQYF.

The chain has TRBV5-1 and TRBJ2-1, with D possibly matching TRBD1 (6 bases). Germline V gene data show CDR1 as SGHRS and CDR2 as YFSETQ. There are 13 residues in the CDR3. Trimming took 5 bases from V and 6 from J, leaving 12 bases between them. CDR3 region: CASRPGVINEQFF. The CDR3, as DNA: TGCGCCAGCAGACCAGGGGTCATCAATGAGCAGTTCTTC.

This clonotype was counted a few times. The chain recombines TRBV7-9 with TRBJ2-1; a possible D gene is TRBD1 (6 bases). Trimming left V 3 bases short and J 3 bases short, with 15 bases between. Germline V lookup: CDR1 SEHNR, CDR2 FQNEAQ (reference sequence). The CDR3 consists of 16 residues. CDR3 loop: CASSFGVQGLYNEQFF. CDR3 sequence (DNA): TGTGCCAGCAGCTTTGGCGTCCAGGGGCTCTACAATGAGCAGTTCTTC.

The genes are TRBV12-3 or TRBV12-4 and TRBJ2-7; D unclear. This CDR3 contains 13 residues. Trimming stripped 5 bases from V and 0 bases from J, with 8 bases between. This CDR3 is CASSAPSSYEQYF. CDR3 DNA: TGTGCCAGCAGTGCCCCCAGCTCCTACGAGCAGTACTTC.

Written as DNA, the CDR3 is TGCGCCAGCAGCGGTGAGGGTGGTGGAAGAAACATTCAGTACTTC. It yields the protein CASSGEGGGRNIQYF. V gene TRBV5-1 combines with J gene TRBJ2-4; a weak D match, TRBD2 (5 bases). Germline CDR1 reads SGHRS; CDR2 reads YFSETQ. The CDR3 extends over 15 amino acids. Trimming took off 4 bases at V and 6 bases at J, with 17 bases between the two ends.

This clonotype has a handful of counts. In DNA, the CDR3 is TGTGCCAGCAACAAACCCTATCCCCCCCAAGGGACCTACGAGCAGTACTTC. This sequence encodes CASNKPYPPQGTYEQYF. This chain joins TRBV5-6 and TRBJ2-7, with D unresolved. Germline CDR1 and CDR2: SGHDT and YYEEEE. V lost 6 bases to trimming and J lost 2 bases, with 24 bases between them. The CDR3 totals 17 residues.

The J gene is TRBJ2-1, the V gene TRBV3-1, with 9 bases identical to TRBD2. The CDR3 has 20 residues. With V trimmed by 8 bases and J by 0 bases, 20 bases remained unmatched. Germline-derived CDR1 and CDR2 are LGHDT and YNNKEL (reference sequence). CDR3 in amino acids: CASPLLRTGSGLASYNEQFF. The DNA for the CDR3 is TGTGCCAGCCCCCTCCTTAGGACAGGTTCGGGACTAGCCTCCTACAATGAGCAGTTCTTC.

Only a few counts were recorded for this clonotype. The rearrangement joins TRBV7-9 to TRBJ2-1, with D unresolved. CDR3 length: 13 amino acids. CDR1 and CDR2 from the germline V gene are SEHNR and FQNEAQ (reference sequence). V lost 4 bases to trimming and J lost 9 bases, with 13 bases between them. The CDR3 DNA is TGTGCCAGCAGCTCAAATGGGGTTAGTGAGCAGTTCTTC. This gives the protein CASSSNGVSEQFF.

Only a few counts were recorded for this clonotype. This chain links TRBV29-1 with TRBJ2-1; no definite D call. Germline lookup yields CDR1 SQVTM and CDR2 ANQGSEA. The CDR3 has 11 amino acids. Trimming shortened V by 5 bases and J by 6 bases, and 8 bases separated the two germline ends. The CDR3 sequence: CSVPLLNEQFF. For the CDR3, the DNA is TGCAGCGTTCCACTCCTCAATGAGCAGTTCTTC.

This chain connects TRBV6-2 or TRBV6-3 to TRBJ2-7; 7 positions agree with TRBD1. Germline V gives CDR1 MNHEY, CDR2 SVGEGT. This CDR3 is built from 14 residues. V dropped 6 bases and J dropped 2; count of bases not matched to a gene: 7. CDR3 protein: CASRPRQGAYEQYF. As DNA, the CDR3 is TGTGCCAGCAGACCCCGACAGGGCGCCTACGAGCAGTACTTC.

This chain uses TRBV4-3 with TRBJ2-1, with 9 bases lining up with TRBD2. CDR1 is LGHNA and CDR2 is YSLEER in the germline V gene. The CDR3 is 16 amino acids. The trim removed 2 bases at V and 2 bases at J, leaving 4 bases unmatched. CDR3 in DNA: TGCGCCAGCAGCCAATCTGGACTAGCGCCCTACAATGAGCAGTTCTTC. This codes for CASSQSGLAPYNEQFF.

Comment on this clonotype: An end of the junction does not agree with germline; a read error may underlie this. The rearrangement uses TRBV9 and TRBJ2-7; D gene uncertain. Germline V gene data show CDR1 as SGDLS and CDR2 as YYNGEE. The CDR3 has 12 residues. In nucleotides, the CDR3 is TGTGCCAGCAGCGTCCCCTCCCACGAGCAGTACTTC. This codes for CASSVPSHEQYF.

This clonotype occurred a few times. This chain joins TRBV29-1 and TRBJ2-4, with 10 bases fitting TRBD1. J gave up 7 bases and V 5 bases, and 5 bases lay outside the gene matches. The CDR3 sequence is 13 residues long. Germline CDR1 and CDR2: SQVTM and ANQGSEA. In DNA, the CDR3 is TGCAGCGTTAAGACAGGGGGCTTTAACATTCAGTACTTC. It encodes CSVKTGGFNIQYF.

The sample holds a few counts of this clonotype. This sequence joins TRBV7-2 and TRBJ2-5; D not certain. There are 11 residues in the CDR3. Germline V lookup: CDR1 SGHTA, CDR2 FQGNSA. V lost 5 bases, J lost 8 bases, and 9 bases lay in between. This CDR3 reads CASSPLSTQYF. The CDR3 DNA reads TGTGCCAGCAGCCCTCTAAGTACCCAGTACTTC.

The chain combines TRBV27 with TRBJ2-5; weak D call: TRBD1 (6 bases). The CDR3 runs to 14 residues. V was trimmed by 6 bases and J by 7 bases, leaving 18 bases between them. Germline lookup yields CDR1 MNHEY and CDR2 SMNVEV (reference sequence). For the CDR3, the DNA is TGTGCCAGCAGCCCTAGACAGGATCCAGTGACCCAGTACTTC. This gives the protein CASSPRQDPVTQYF.